This T cell receptor beta chain was recorded in a study of T cells in Graves' hyperthyroidism and ophthalmopathy (dated by TCRdb to the late 2010s). About the investigation overall: Peripheral blood samples were taken at the time of initial diagnosis, prior to any treatment. The paper reports TCR Vbeta CDR3 sequencing of roughly 140 peripheral blood samples: some 44 ophthalmopathy, 70 to 85 hyperthyroidism and approximately 17 progressor patients. The study also compared thyroid tissue and blood T-cell repertoires from 5 to 7 Graves' hyperthyroidism patients. After blood sampling, hyperthyroidism patients were treated with methimazole at a starting dose of 30 mg daily, and ophthalmopathy patients were treated with high-dose intravenous methylprednisolone. The roughly 100 discovery patients were divided at random into training and test sets in a 7:3 ratio. A discovery cohort of approximately 100 patients, about 40 with Graves' ophthalmopathy and fewer than 65 with stable Graves' hyperthyroidism, was used to find distinguishing TCR V-J signatures. Prospective prediction of ophthalmopathy was tested in an independent validation cohort consisting of roughly 20 hyperthyroidism patients and some 15 patients who later progressed to ophthalmopathy. What the authors observed across the whole study: A 13 V-J signature model separated ophthalmopathy from stable hyperthyroidism, with over 85% sensitivity and 81.08% specificity in cross-validation and 80%/75% in testing. No statistical method was used to fix the sample size in advance, and group allocation was not hidden from the investigators. In validation, the model predicted progression to ophthalmopathy a median of about 6 months before onset, with roughly 70% sensitivity and 72.22% specificity. Most expanded thyroid clonotypes (frequency above 0.001) were also detected in blood, a finding suggesting that blood repertoires may reflect thyroid immune responses.

Amplification of TCR beta CDR3 regions was carried out from RNA transcripts. For the first round of RT-PCR on the TCR CDR3, the HTBI primer set was used together with the Qiagen OneStep RT-PCR kit. Libraries were constructed in a second round of multiplex PCR, after which size selection and purification were performed. Libraries were sequenced paired-end with 100 bp reads on an Illumina HiSeq2000. Per the authors' processing: SOAPnuke was used to process the raw data, throwing out any read that contained adapters or uncalled bases, had a mean Phred below 15, or lacked an exact constant-primer or identifier match. COPE v1.2.5 was used to merge the high-quality paired reads, and each unique nucleotide sequence was defined as a clonotype. MiTCR v1.1 was used to align clonotypes to the IMGT TRBV, TRBD and TRBJ reference segments. Only V-J combinations with frequency above 0.0001, covering 99.2% of repertoires, were analysed. A TCS score was defined as the ratio of F50 (clonal expansion) to E x V (chaos), with BLOSUM62-based TCRdist applied between CDR3 peptides within each V-J. Welch's t-statistics and random forest reduced 514 V-J features to roughly 13, which were used in a naive Bayes classifier (R e1071). TCRdb trimmed public reads at Q25 via fastp, called clones via MiXCR and kept in-frame beta chains. A single entry per CDR3 protein holds the most common genes and DNA from its merged rows. TCRdb's processing, not the authors', yielded these V and J calls. The sample has around 430,000 distinct CDR3 sequences on record, more than 12% of them singletons. The ten largest clones capture 32% of the sample.

Stable Graves' hyperthyroidism was defined as no progression to ophthalmopathy during 18 months of follow-up. The hyperthyroidism patients were between 18 and 65 years old and newly diagnosed, with a disease duration of less than 2 months. Patients with uncontrolled infections, other autoimmune diseases, pregnancy or lactation were excluded. Diagnoses relied on clinical symptoms, serum thyroxine and TRAb, thyroid ultrasound and orbital computed tomography. PBMCs were isolated from around 10 ml of fresh peripheral blood by Ficoll-Paque density gradient centrifugation. Total RNA was extracted with Trizol reagent, and quality was checked on an Agilent 2100 Bioanalyzer. A remark on this clonotype: What this receptor recognizes is not known. Since a much larger clone is just one base distant, this may be a read error.

CDR1 and CDR2 are read off the germline V gene as KGHDR and SFDVKD. From the cysteine through the phenylalanine, the CDR3 covers 11 amino acids. Solely the CDR3 DNA is kept, with 33 bases framed from the first base. The receptor's source is a woman aged 30 to 39 with Graves' hyperthyroidism. The sample consisted of blood. The receptor chain draws on TRBV24-1 and TRBJ1-2, with the D gene call left open. The CDR3 sequence is CASLDGNGCTF. The nucleotide sequence reads TGTGCCAGCCTGGACGGAAATGGCTGCACCTTC.